This TCR beta chain was obtained from a study of human T cells and chemical hapten exposure. From germline, CDR1 is SEHNR and CDR2 FQNEAQ (reference sequence). Trimming took off 5 bases at V and 5 bases at J, with 17 bases between the two ends. The CDR3 sequence is 15 residues long. MiXCR, applied by TCRdb to the RACE reads, yields one record per CDR3 protein. The repertoire holds roughly 120,000 distinct CDR3 sequences, with about a tenth as singletons. Time point reported: patch test 2, 6 weeks after DPC sensitization. The treatment was: therapeutic diphenylcyclopropenone sensitization with weekly scalp DPC. Blood draws came first, before each patch test. Suited to DPC and affected by alopecia, the donors ranged from 18 to 70 years old.

The TCR sequence derives from a woman aged 40 to 50 with alopecia areata. Some clones in this sample may be carry-over from other donors' samples. V and J are TRBV7-9 and TRBJ2-3; TRBD1 or TRBD2 may be the D gene (5 bases each). This specimen consisted of whole blood, obtained in connection with sensitization to the hapten diphenylcyclopropenone (DPC). The CDR3 DNA follows: TGTGCCAGCAGCGTGGGGGTGGACGGAGGAGATACGCAGTATTTT. It encodes CASSVGVDGGDTQYF.